This entry lists 27 T cell receptor beta chains sequenced from one sample in a study of blood T cell repertoires in COVID-19. The assay was immunoSEQ multiplex PCR, and TCRdb's table has in-frame clones only and misses some. The table has almost 300,000 clones, approximately 86% seen once. Material: peripheral blood. These receptor sequences come from a man aged 65 to 79 with acute or convalescent COVID-19.

The V call is TRBV9, the J call TRBJ2-5; D is possibly TRBD2 (6 bases). Trimming took off 0 bases at V and 3 bases at J, with 12 bases between the two ends. CDR3 length: 15 amino acids. Germline V gives CDR1 SGDLS, CDR2 YYNGEE. CDR3 nucleotides: TGTGCCAGCAGCGTAGCTCCCATAGCGGAAGAGACCCAGTACTTC. It is translated as CASSVAPIAEETQYF.

The genes are TRBV19 and TRBJ1-2; 7 bases align to TRBD1. Germline V gives CDR1 LNHDA, CDR2 SQIVND (reference sequence). The CDR3 covers 14 residues. V was pared by 7 bases and J by 2 bases, with 7 bases of the junction left unmatched. Written as DNA, the CDR3 is TGTGCCAGTACCCGACAGGGCAGCAACTATGGCTACACCTTC. Translated: CASTRQGSNYGYTF.

The chain links TRBV7-2 to TRBJ1-4; 8 nucleotides match TRBD1. V was clipped by 1 base and J by 6 bases; unmatched bases: 4. The CDR3 sequence is 15 residues long. Germline V gene sequence: CDR1 SGHTA, CDR2 FQGNSA. CDR3 amino acids: CASSLVRGRDEKLFF. The CDR3 coding sequence is TGTGCCAGCAGCTTAGTCAGGGGGCGCGATGAAAAACTGTTTTTT.

V and J are TRBV5-1 and TRBJ2-7; 13 bases fit TRBD2. The CDR3 is 17 residues long. J was trimmed by 7 bases and V by 4 bases; bases with no gene match: 14. Germline CDR1 SGHRS, CDR2 YFSETQ. CDR3 nucleotides: TGCGCCAGCAGCACCCTCCCGACTAGCGGGGGGTCGGGGGAGCAGTACTTC. Protein: CASSTLPTSGGSGEQYF.

This chain links TRBV11-2 with TRBJ1-3; no definite D call. Germline V gene sequence: CDR1 SGHAT, CDR2 FQNNGV. The CDR3 length is 17 residues. Trimming shortened V by 1 base and J by 0 bases, and 13 bases separated the two germline ends. As DNA, the CDR3 is TGTGCCAGCAGCTTAGGTACCGTGGCCTTCTCTGGAAACACCATATATTTT. It codes for CASSLGTVAFSGNTIYF.

The chain couples TRBV5-1 to TRBJ2-3, with TRBD1 matching 9 bases. Germline V gives CDR1 SGHRS, CDR2 YFSETQ. V shed 9 bases, J shed 1 base, and the junction held 12 bases outside the gene matches. The CDR3 covers 16 residues. Here the CDR3 DNA reads TGCGCCACCGCTCAACAGGGGGCGCCGGGCACAGATACGCAGTATTTT. It encodes CATAQQGAPGTDTQYF.

CDR3 loop: CASSLTGMNTEAFF. DNA for the CDR3: TGTGCCAGCAGTTTGACAGGGATGAACACTGAAGCTTTCTTT. The rearrangement links TRBV6-5 to TRBJ1-1, with 7 nucleotides matching TRBD1. The CDR3 loop spans 14 amino acids. J was trimmed by 0 bases and V by 4 bases; bases with no gene match: 2. The germline CDR1 and CDR2 sequences are MNHEY and SVGAGI.

The chain has TRBV11-1 and TRBJ2-1; D gene ambiguous. CDR3 length equals 14 residues. The germline V gene encodes CDR1 SGHAT and CDR2 FQDESV (reference sequence). Trimming pared 4 bases from V and 0 bases from J, leaving 7 bases between. The CDR3 DNA follows: TGTGCCAGCAGCTGGAGAAGCTCCTACAATGAGCAGTTCTTC. This sequence encodes CASSWRSSYNEQFF.

This chain joins TRBV6-5 and TRBJ2-2; D not certain. This CDR3 is 14 amino acids long. The germline gives CDR1 MNHEY, CDR2 SVGAGI. V was pared by 4 bases and J by 6 bases, with 12 bases between. The DNA of the CDR3 is TGTGCCAGCAGTTCCCCCGGGTCCTCCGGGGAGCTGTTTTTT. The encoded protein is CASSSPGSSGELFF.

The V gene is TRBV9, the J gene TRBJ2-1; TRBD1 agrees at 8 bases. This CDR3 has 15 amino acids. V was pared by 3 bases and J by 2 bases, with 4 bases of the junction left unmatched. Germline V gene sequence: CDR1 SGDLS, CDR2 YYNGEE. The CDR3 sequence: CASSDRGIPYNEQFF. CDR3 coding DNA: TGTGCCAGCAGCGACAGGGGGATACCCTACAATGAGCAGTTCTTC.

This clone was observed a single time. Here the CDR3 reads CAWNQGGANVLTF. The CDR3 nucleotides are TGTGCCTGGAACCAGGGGGGGGCCAACGTCCTGACTTTC. The rearrangement links TRBV30 to TRBJ2-6; tentatively, D is TRBD1 (6 bases). V shed 4 bases and J shed 4 bases, with 8 bases lying between them. The CDR3 is made up of 13 amino acids. From germline, CDR1 is GTSNPN and CDR2 SVGIG (reference sequence).

This clone was seen only once. The rearrangement uses TRBV11-3 and TRBJ2-1, with TRBD2 identical over 7 bases. Germline V gives CDR1 SGHNT, CDR2 YENEEA. The CDR3 is 18 residues long. After removal of 5 bases from V and 0 bases from J, the junction contained 13 bases not matched to a gene. CDR3 sequence (DNA): TGTGCCAGCAGCGGGGCAGCTAGCGGTAGCAGCTCCTACAATGAGCAGTTCTTC. Its protein product is CASSGAASGSSSYNEQFF.

The chain joins TRBV10-3 to TRBJ2-2, with 10 bases matching TRBD1. The CDR3 is 16 residues long. Germline assignment: CDR1 ENHRY and CDR2 SYGVKD. Trimming removed 8 bases from V and 4 bases from J; junction bases left unmatched: 10. Here the CDR3 reads CAISAGQGRPTGELFF. For the CDR3, the DNA is TGTGCCATCTCGGCGGGACAGGGGAGACCCACCGGGGAGCTGTTTTTT.

The chain is built from TRBV28 and TRBJ2-7, with 13 bases that match TRBD2. Looked up from germline, CDR1 is MDHEN and CDR2 is SYDVKM. The CDR3 length is 16 residues. V shed 5 bases and J 4 bases; nucleotides not matched to a gene: 8. The CDR3 is CASSLLGLAGIYEQYF. The CDR3 coding sequence is TGTGCCAGCAGTCTCCTGGGACTAGCGGGGATATACGAGCAGTACTTC.

This clone was counted between two and nine times. The chain links TRBV10-3 to TRBJ2-3, with 11 bases aligning to TRBD2. The CDR3 extends over 15 amino acids. V shed 7 bases and J 6 bases; nucleotides not matched to a gene: 9. Germline CDR1 reads ENHRY; CDR2 reads SYGVKD. CDR3 nucleotides: TGTGCCATCAAGGCAACGACTAGCGGGACGGATACGCAGTATTTT. Amino acid sequence: CAIKATTSGTDTQYF.

The chain's CDR3 is CASSLEGESGANVLTF. In nucleotides, the CDR3 is TGCGCCAGCAGCTTGGAGGGGGAGTCTGGGGCCAACGTCCTGACTTTC. The chain links TRBV5-1 to TRBJ2-6; D perhaps matches TRBD1 (6 bases). Germline loops: CDR1 SGHRS, CDR2 YFSETQ. The V end was cut by 0 bases, the J end by 1 base, with 8 bases between. The length of the CDR3 is 16 residues.

This rearrangement joins TRBV7-2 to TRBJ1-4, with 12 nucleotides matching TRBD1. The CDR3 sequence is 16 residues long. V dropped 1 base and J dropped 7; count of bases not matched to a gene: 4. Germline loops: CDR1 SGHTA, CDR2 FQGNSA. CDR3 sequence reads: CASSLGDRGRGEKLFF. The CDR3 DNA follows: TGTGCCAGCAGCTTAGGGGACAGGGGGCGGGGTGAAAAACTGTTTTTT.

The rearrangement links TRBV6-5 to TRBJ2-2, with D perhaps TRBD1 (6 bases). V lost 7 bases, J lost 4 bases, and 13 bases lay in between. This CDR3 is 14 amino acids long. Germline CDR1 MNHEY, CDR2 SVGAGI. The DNA of the CDR3 is TGTGCCAGCACTACAGGGCGTGCCACCGGGGAGCTGTTTTTT. Protein product: CASTTGRATGELFF.

This chain connects TRBV5-4 to TRBJ2-5; 12 bases line up with TRBD2. Germline trimming cut 2 bases from V and 5 bases from J; bases unmatched to any gene: 13. The germline CDR1 and CDR2 sequences are SGHNT and YYREEE (reference sequence). The CDR3 is 18 residues long. CDR3: CASSFGGELAGGPETQYF. DNA for the CDR3: TGTGCCAGCAGCTTTGGCGGGGAACTAGCGGGGGGCCCGGAGACCCAGTACTTC.

The CDR3 DNA sequence: TGTGCCAGCAGTTACGACAGCCCCTCTGGGGCCAACGTCCTGACTTTC. It translates to CASSYDSPSGANVLTF. V gene TRBV6-6 combines with J gene TRBJ2-6; a weak D match, TRBD1 (5 bases). CDR1 is MNHNY, CDR2 SVGAGI, per germline (reference sequence). The CDR3 length is 16 residues. V was shortened by 2 bases and J by 0 bases, with 8 bases between the two germline ends.

The chain recombines TRBV3-1 (or the pseudogene TRBV3-2) with TRBJ2-1; 7 bases align to TRBD1. Losses at the gene ends were 7 bases for V and 5 bases for J; bases not matched to a gene: 14. The length of the CDR3 is 16 residues. Germline V gene lookup returns CDR1 LGHDT and CDR2 YNNKEL (reference sequence). The CDR3 DNA sequence: TGTGCCAGCACCCACAATTGGGGACAGCAAAACAATGAGCAGTTCTTC. It translates to CASTHNWGQQNNEQFF.

This clone has only one observation. V usage is TRBV27 and J usage is TRBJ2-7; the D is unclear. V dropped 1 base and J dropped 2 bases, with 9 bases sitting between them. Germline assignment: CDR1 MNHEY and CDR2 SMNVEV (reference sequence). The CDR3 loop spans 14 amino acids. The CDR3, as DNA: TGTGCCAGCAGTTTATGGTTAGGAGCCTACGAGCAGTACTTC. Its translation is CASSLWLGAYEQYF.

V usage is TRBV7-2 and J usage is TRBJ2-2, with 9 bases matching TRBD2. Losses at the gene ends were 5 bases for V and 7 bases for J; bases not matched to a gene: 8. This CDR3 has 15 amino acids. Germline CDR1 reads SGHTA; CDR2 reads FQGNSA. The CDR3 nucleotides are TGTGCCAGCAGCATAAGCGGGAGGATCAGCGGGGAGCTGTTTTTT. This translates into CASSISGRISGELFF.

The CDR3 DNA follows: TGTGCCTGGACCGACGGGAGCTCCTATAATTCACCCCTCCACTTT. This gives the protein CAWTDGSSYNSPLHF. J is TRBJ1-6 and V is TRBV30, with D hard to call. This CDR3 contains 15 residues. Germline CDR1 GTSNPN, CDR2 SVGIG (reference sequence). V lost 4 bases and J lost 0, with 10 bases in between.

The CDR3 loop is CASSLGRTNEKLFF. CDR3 sequence (DNA): TGTGCCAGCAGCTTAGGGCGGACTAATGAAAAACTGTTTTTT. V gene TRBV7-2 combines with J gene TRBJ1-4; D call uncertain. The CDR3 runs 14 residues. Trimming cost V 1 base and J 2 bases, with 5 bases left between them. Germline CDR1 reads SGHTA; CDR2 reads FQGNSA.

This clone was recorded once. J is TRBJ2-7 and V is TRBV15, with 10 bases matching TRBD2. This CDR3 region has 16 residues. The V and J ends lost 3 bases and 7 bases, in that order; junction bases with no gene match: 12. Germline V gives CDR1 LNHNV, CDR2 YYDKDF (reference sequence). DNA of the CDR3: TGTGCCACCAGCAGCCACAAGCGGGGGGGCCGGGGGGAGCAGTACTTC. Amino acid sequence: CATSSHKRGGRGEQYF.

This CDR3 reads CASSSDRVNGYTF. CDR3 nucleotides: TGTGCCAGCAGTTCGGACAGGGTTAATGGCTACACCTTC. The chain recombines TRBV6-5 with TRBJ1-2, with 8 bases that match TRBD1. The germline gives CDR1 MNHEY, CDR2 SVGAGI. The V gene end was trimmed by 4 bases and the J gene end by 6 bases; junction bases not matched to a gene: 4. The length of the CDR3 is 13 residues.